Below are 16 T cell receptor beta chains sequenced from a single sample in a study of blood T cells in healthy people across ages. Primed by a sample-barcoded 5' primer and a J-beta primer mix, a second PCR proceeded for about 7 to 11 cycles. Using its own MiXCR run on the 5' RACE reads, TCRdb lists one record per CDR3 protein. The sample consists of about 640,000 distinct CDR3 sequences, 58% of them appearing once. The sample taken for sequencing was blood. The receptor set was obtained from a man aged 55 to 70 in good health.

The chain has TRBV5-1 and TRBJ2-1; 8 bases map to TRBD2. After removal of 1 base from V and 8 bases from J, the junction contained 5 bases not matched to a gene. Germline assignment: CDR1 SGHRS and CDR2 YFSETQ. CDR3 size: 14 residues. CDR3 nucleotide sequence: TGCGCCAGCAGCTTGAGTCGGCGGGGGGATGAGCAGTTCTTC. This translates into CASSLSRRGDEQFF.

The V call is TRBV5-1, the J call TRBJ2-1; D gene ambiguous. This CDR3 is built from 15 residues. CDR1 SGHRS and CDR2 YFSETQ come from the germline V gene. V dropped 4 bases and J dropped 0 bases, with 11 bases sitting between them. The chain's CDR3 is CASSPEVSSYNEQFF. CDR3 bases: TGCGCCAGCAGCCCTGAGGTTAGCTCCTACAATGAGCAGTTCTTC.

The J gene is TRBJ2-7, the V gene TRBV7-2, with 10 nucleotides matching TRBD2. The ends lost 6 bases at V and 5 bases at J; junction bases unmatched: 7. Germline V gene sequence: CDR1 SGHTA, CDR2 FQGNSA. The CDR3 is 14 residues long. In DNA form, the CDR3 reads TGTGCCAGCAGACAAGCGGGGGGGCCGGACGAGCAGTACTTC. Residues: CASRQAGGPDEQYF.

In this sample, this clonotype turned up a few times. The CDR3 DNA follows: TGCGCCAGCAGCTTGGGAGGGGCTAGCGTCGGGGAGACCCAGTACTTC. Translating it yields CASSLGGASVGETQYF. V gene TRBV5-1 combines with J gene TRBJ2-5, with TRBD2 as a possible D gene (6 bases). The germline CDR1 and CDR2 sequences are SGHRS and YFSETQ. Deletions cut 0 bases from V and 5 bases from J, with 17 bases between. The CDR3 is 16 amino acids. Variable domain in full (rest from reference TRBV5-1 and TRBJ2-5): KAGVTQTPRYLIKTRGQQVTLSCSPISGHRSVSWYQQTPGQGLQFLFEYFSETQRNKGNFPGRFSGRQFSNSRSEMNVSTLELGDSALYLCASSLGGASVGETQYFGPGTRLLVL.

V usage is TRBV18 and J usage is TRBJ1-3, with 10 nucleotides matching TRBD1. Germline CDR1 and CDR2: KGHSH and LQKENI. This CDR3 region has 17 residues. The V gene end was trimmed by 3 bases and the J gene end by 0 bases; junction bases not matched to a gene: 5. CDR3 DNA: TGTGCCAGCTCACCGATGACAGGGGGCCACTCTGGAAACACCATATATTTT. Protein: CASSPMTGGHSGNTIYF.

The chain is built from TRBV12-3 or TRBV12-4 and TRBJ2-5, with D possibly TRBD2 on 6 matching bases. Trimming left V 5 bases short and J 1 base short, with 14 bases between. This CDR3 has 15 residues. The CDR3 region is CASSPLLATQETQYF. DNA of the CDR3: TGTGCCAGCAGTCCCCTACTAGCCACCCAAGAGACCCAGTACTTC.

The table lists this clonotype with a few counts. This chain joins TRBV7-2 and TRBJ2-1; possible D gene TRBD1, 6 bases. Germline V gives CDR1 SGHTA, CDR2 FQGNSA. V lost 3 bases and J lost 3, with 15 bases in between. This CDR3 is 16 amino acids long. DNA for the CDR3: TGTGCCAGCAGCTTCCCCCCCGGGACAATCTACAATGAGCAGTTCTTC. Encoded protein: CASSFPPGTIYNEQFF.

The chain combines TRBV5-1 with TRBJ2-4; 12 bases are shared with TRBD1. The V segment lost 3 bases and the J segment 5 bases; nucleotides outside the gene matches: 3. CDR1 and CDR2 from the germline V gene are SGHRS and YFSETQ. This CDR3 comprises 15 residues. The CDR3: CASSWGTGGENIQYF. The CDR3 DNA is TGCGCCAGCAGCTGGGGGACAGGGGGCGAAAACATTCAGTACTTC.

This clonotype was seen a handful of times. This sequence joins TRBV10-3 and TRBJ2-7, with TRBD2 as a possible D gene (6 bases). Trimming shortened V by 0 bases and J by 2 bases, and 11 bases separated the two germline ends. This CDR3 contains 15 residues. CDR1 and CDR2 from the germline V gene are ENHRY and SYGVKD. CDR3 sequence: CAISESRGKPYEQYF. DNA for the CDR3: TGTGCCATCAGTGAGTCGCGCGGGAAACCCTACGAGCAGTACTTC.

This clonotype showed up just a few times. CDR3 DNA: TGTGCCAGCAGCCAAGATCCCATGGCCGGGGCCAACGTCCTGACTTTC. This gives the protein CASSQDPMAGANVLTF. The chain is built from TRBV3-1 and TRBJ2-6; D not certain. Trimming removed 0 bases at V and 4 bases at J, with 10 bases between. Germline-derived CDR1 and CDR2 are LGHDT and YNNKEL (reference sequence). The CDR3 sequence is 16 residues long.

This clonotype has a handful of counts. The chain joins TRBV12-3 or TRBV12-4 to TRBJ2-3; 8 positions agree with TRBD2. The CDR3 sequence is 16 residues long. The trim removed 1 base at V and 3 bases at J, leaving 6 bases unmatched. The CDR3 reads CASSLVAGPRTDTQYF. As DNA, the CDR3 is TGTGCCAGCAGTTTAGTAGCGGGGCCTCGTACAGATACGCAGTATTTT.

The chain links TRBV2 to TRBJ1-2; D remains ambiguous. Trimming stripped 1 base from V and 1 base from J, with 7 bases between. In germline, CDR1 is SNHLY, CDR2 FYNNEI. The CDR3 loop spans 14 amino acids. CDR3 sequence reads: CASSEEGSNYGYTF. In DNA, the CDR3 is TGTGCCAGCAGTGAAGAGGGCAGTAACTATGGCTACACCTTC.

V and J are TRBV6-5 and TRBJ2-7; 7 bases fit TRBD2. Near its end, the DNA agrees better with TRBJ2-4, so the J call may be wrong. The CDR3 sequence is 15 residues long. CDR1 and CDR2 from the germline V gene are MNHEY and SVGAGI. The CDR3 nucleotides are TGTGCCAGCAGTTACCGAAGGGAGGGGAGGAGCATTCAGTACTTC. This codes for CASSYRREGRSIQYF.

CDR3 loop: CSASQTSGAKYEQYF. The CDR3 nucleotides are TGCAGTGCTAGTCAAACTAGCGGGGCTAAATACGAGCAGTACTTC. The chain is built from TRBV20-1 and TRBJ2-4; 10 nucleotides match TRBD2. The J call may not be correct, given that the DNA end is closer to TRBJ2-7. This CDR3 has 15 amino acids. CDR1 and CDR2 from the germline V gene are DFQATT and SNEGSKA (reference sequence).

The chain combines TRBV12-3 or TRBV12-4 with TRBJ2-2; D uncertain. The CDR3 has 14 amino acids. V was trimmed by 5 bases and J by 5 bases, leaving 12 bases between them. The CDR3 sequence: CASSMAYATGELFF. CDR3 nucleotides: TGTGCCAGCAGTATGGCATACGCAACCGGGGAGCTGTTTTTT.

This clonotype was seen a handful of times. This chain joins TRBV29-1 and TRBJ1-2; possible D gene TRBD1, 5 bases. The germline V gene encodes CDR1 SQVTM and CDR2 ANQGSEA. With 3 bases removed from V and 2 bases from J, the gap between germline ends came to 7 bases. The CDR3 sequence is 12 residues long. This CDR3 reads CSVEQGNYGYTF. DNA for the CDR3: TGCAGCGTTGAGCAGGGAAACTATGGCTACACCTTC.